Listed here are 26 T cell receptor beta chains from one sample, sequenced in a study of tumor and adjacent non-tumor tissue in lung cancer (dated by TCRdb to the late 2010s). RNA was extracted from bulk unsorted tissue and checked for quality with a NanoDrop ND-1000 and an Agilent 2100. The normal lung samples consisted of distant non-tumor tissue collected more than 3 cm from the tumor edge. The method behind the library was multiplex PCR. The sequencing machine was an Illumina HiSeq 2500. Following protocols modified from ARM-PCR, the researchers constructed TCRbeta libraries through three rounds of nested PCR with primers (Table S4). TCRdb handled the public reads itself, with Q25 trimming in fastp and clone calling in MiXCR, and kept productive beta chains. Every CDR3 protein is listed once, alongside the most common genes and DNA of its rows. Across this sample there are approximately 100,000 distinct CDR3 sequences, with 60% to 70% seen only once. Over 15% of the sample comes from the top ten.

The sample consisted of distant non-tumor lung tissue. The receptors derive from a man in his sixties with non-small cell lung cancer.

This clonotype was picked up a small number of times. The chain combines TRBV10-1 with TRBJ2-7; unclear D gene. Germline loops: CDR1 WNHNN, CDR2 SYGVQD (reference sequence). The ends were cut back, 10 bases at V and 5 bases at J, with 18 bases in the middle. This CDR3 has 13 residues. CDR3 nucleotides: TGCGCCAACAGCCCAATAGGACGTAACGAGCAGTACTTC. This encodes CANSPIGRNEQYF.

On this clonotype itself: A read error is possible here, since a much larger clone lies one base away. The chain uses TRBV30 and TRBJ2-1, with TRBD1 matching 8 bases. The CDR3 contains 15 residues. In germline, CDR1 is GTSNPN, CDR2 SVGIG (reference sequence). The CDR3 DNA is TGTGTCTGGAGGACCGACAGGGGCTCCTACAATGAGCAGTTCTTC. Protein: CVWRTDRGSYNEQFF.

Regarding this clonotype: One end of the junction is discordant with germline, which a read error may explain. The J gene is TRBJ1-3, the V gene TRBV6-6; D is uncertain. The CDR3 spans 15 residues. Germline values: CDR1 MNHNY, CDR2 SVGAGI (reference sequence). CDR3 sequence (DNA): TGTGCCAGCGGTTACCTCGCGGACTCTGGAAACACCATATATTTT. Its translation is CASGYLADSGNTIYF.

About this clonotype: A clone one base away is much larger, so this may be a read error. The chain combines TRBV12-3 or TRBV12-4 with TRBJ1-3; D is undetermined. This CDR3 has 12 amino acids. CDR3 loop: CASSRTGSTIYF. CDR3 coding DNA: TGTGCCAGCAGCCGCACTGGAAGCACCATATATTTT.

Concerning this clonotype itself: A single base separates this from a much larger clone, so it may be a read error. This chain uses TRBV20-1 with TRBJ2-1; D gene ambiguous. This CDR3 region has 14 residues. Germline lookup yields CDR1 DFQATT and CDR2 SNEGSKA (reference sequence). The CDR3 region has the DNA TGCAGTGCTCCCTCCGAGGAGCCATACAATGAGCAGTCCTTC. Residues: CSAPSEEPYNEQSF.

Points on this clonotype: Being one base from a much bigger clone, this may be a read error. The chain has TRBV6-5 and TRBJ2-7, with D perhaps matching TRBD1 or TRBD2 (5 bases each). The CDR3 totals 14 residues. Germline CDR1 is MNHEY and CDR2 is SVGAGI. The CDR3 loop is CAGSSGLGPGEQYF. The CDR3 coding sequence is TGTGCCGGCAGTTCCGGACTGGGGCCCGGGGAGCAGTACTTC.

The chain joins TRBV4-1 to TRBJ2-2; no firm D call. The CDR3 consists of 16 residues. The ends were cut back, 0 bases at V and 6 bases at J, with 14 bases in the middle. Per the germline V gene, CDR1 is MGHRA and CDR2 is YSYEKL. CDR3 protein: CASSQEQGPAAGELFF. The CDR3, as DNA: TGCGCCAGCAGCCAAGAGCAAGGACCCGCTGCCGGGGAGCTGTTTTTT.

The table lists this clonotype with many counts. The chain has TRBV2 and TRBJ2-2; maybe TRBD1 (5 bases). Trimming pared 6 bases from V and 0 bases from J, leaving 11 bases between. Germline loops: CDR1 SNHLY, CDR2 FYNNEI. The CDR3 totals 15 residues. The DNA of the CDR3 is TGTGCCAGCAGAGTGACAGCCACGAACACCGGGGAGCTGTTTTTT. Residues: CASRVTATNTGELFF.

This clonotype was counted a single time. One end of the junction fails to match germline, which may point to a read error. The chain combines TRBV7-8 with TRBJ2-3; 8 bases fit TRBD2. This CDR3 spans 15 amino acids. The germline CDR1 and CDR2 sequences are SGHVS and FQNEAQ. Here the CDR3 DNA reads TGTGCCAACAGCCCTCTTACTCGGGGGGGAGATATGCAGTATTTT. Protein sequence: CANSPLTRGGDMQYF.

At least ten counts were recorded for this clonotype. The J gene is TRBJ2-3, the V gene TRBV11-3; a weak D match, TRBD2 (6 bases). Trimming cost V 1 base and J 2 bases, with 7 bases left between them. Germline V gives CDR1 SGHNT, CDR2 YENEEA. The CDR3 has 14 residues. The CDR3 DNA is TGTGCCAGCAGCTTAGGCGGGGACACAGATACGCAGTATTTT. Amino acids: CASSLGGDTDTQYF.

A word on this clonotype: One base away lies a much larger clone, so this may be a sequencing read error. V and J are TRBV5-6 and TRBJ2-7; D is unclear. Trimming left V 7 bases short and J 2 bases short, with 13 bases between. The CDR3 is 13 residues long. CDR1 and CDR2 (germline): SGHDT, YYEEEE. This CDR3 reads CASGPVGTYEQYF. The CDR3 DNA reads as TGTGCCAGCGGCCCCGTGGGGACCTACGAGCAGTACTTC.

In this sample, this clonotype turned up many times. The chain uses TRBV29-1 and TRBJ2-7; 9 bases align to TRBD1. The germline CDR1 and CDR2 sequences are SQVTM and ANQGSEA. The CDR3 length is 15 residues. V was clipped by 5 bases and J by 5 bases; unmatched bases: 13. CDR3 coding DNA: TGCAGCGTTCTTGGGCCGGGACAGGGACTCCACGAGCAGTACTTC. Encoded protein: CSVLGPGQGLHEQYF.

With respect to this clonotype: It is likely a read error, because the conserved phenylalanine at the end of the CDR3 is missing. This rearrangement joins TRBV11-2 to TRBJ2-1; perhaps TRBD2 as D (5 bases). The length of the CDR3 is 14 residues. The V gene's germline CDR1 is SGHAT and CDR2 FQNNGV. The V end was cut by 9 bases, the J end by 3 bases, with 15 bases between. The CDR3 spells CASSSAVSYNEQFS. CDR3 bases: TGTGCCAGTAGTTCAGCGGTAAGCTACAATGAGCAGTTCTCC.

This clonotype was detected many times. DNA of the CDR3: TGTGCCAGCAGCAACGCAGGGGGCGCGGACTATGGCTACACCTTC. Translating gives CASSNAGGADYGYTF. This chain links TRBV6-6 with TRBJ1-2; TRBD1 matches at 8 bases. The germline gives CDR1 MNHNY, CDR2 SVGAGI (reference sequence). Unmatched junction bases numbered 9, after V lost 6 bases and J lost 3 bases. The CDR3 runs 15 residues.

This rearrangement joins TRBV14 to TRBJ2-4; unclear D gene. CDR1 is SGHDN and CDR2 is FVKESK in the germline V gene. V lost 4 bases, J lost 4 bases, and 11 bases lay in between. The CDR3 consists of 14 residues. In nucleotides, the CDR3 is TGTGCCAGCAGCCTTGCGGAATCTAAAAACATTCAGTACTTC. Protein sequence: CASSLAESKNIQYF.

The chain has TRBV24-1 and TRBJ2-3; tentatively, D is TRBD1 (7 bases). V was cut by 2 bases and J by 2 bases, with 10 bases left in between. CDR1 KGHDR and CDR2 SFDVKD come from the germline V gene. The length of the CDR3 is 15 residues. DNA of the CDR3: TGTGCCACCAGTGATTCAGGGGGGATCACAGATACGCAGTATTTT. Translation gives CATSDSGGITDTQYF.

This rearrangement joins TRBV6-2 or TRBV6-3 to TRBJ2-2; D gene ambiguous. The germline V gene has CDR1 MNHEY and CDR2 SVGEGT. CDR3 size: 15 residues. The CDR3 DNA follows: TGTGTCAGTAGCCCCTTTGGGGAAGTCACCGGGGAGCTGTTTTTT. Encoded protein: CVSSPFGEVTGELFF.

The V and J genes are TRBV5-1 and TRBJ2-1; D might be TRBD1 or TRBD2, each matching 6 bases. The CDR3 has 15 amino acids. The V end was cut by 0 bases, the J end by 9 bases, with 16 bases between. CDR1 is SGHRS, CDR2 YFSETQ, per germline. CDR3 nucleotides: TGCGCCAGCAGCTTGGTCGGGGGCTATAATCGTGAGCAGTTCTTC. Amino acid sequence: CASSLVGGYNREQFF.

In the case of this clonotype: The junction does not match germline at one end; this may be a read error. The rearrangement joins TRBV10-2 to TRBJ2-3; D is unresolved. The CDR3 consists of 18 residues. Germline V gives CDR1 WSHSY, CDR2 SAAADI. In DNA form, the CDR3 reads TGTGCCAGCAGTGAGTCGGTCTCAGGTGCCTCGGTTACAGATACGCAGTATTTT. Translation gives CASSESVSGASVTDTQYF.

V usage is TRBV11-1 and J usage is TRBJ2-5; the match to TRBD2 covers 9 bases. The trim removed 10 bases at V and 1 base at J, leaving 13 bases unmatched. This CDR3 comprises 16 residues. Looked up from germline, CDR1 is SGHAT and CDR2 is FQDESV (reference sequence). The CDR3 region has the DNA TGTGCCAACAGTCCGGGGACTAGCCCGACCCAAGAGACCCAGTACTTC. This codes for CANSPGTSPTQETQYF.

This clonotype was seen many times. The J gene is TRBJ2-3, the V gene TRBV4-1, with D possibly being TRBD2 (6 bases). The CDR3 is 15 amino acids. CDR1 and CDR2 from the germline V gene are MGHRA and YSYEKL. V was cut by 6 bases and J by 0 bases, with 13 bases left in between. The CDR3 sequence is CASSLGTFSTDTQYF. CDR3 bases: TGCGCCAGCAGTCTCGGGACTTTCAGCACAGATACGCAGTATTTT.

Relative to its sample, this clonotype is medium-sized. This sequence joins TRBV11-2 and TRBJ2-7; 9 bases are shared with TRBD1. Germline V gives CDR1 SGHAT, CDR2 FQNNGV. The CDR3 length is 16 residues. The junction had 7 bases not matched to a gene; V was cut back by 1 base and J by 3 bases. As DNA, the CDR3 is TGTGCCAGCAGCTTAGTCCTCGGACAGGGGAGCTACGAGCAGTACTTC. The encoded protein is CASSLVLGQGSYEQYF.

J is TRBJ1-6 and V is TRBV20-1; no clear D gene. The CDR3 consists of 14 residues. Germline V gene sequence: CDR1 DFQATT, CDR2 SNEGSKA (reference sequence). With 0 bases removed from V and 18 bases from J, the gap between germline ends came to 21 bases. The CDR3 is CSARDALGGSAPHF. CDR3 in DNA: TGCAGTGCTAGAGATGCGCTAGGCGGTTCAGCCCCCCACTTT.

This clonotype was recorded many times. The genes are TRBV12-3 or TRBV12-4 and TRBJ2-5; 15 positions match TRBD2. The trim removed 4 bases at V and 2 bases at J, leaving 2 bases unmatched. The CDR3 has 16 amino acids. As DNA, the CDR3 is TGTGCCAGCAGTTGGGGACTAGCGGGGGGACAAGAGACCCAGTACTTC. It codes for CASSWGLAGGQETQYF.

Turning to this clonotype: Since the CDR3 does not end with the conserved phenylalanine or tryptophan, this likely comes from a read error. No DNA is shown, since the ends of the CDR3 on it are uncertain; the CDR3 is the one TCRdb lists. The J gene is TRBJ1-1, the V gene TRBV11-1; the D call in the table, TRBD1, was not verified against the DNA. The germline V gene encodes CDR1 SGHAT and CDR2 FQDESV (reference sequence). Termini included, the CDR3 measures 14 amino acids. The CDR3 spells CASSLSTGETEASL.

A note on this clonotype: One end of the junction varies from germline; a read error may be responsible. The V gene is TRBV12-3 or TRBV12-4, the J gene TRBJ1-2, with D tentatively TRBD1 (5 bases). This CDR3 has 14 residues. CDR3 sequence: CASREGQANYSYTF. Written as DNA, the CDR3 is TGTGCAAGCAGAGAAGGACAAGCTAACTATAGCTACACCTTC.